A single sample is the source of the 26 T cell receptor beta chains below, sequenced in a study of blood T cell repertoires in COVID-19. Sequencing used immunoSEQ multiplex PCR; TCRdb keeps in-frame clones, though not all of them. The sample lists around 250,000 clones, about four fifths occurring once. The specimen sequenced was peripheral blood. Receptors originate from a man aged 30 to 39 who had recovered from COVID-19.

The chain combines TRBV19 with TRBJ1-3; maybe TRBD1 (6 bases). V was clipped by 8 bases and J by 4 bases, with 15 bases between them. The CDR3 spans 14 residues. CDR1 is LNHDA and CDR2 is SQIVND in the germline V gene (reference sequence). CDR3 DNA: TGTGCCAGTTTCAAAGGGGGTGCCGGAAACACCATATATTTT. Translating it yields CASFKGGAGNTIYF.

This chain uses TRBV4-2 with TRBJ1-2; TRBD1 aligns across 7 bases. Germline CDR1 reads LGHNA; CDR2 reads YNFKEQ. With 5 bases clipped from V and 8 bases from J, the junction kept 5 bases outside the gene matches. This CDR3 comprises 12 residues. Written as DNA, the CDR3 is TGTGCCAGCAGCGGGACAGATTGGGGCTACACCTTC. This sequence encodes CASSGTDWGYTF.

Here the CDR3 reads CASSLEGRADEQYV. The CDR3 region has the DNA TGCGCCAGCAGCTTGGAGGGCAGGGCGGACGAGCAGTACGTC. This chain uses TRBV5-1 with TRBJ2-7; the D gene is possibly TRBD1 (5 bases). CDR1 and CDR2 from the germline V gene are SGHRS and YFSETQ. With 0 bases removed from V and 5 bases from J, the gap between germline ends came to 12 bases. This CDR3 has 14 residues.

The chain carries TRBV27 and TRBJ2-3; TRBD1 is a possible D gene (5 bases). The CDR3 has 15 amino acids. Trimming shortened V by 5 bases and J by 4 bases, and 16 bases separated the two germline ends. Germline lookup yields CDR1 MNHEY and CDR2 SMNVEV (reference sequence). CDR3 nucleotides: TGTGCCAGCAGTCCCTTAGCAGGGAATGCAGATACGCAGTATTTT. It specifies CASSPLAGNADTQYF.

This sequence joins TRBV5-6 and TRBJ1-1; D unclear. Germline V gives CDR1 SGHDT, CDR2 YYEEEE. Trimming pared 3 bases from V and 6 bases from J, leaving 6 bases between. The CDR3 spans 11 residues. The CDR3 DNA is TGTGCCAGCAGCTGGTACTCTGAAGCTTTCTTT. This sequence encodes CASSWYSEAFF.

This clone was recorded once. The chain links TRBV9 to TRBJ1-4; weak D call: TRBD1 (6 bases). V was clipped by 0 bases and J by 5 bases, with 11 bases between them. Germline values: CDR1 SGDLS, CDR2 YYNGEE. The CDR3 has 15 amino acids. The CDR3 coding sequence is TGTGCCAGCAGCGTAGGTTGGGGGGGCAATGAAAAACTGTTTTTT. Translation: CASSVGWGGNEKLFF. The whole variable domain, remainder taken from reference TRBV9 and TRBJ1-4, is DSGVTQTPKHLITATGQRVTLRCSPRSGDLSVYWYQQSLDQGLQFLIQYYNGEERAKGNILERFSAQQFPDLHSELNLSSLELGDSALYFCASSVGWGGNEKLFFGSGTQLSVL.

This chain links TRBV24-1 with TRBJ2-3, with 11 nucleotides matching TRBD2. This CDR3 has 17 residues. Trimming took 3 bases from V and 2 from J; bases not matched to a gene: 6. Germline V gene sequence: CDR1 KGHDR, CDR2 SFDVKD. CDR3 sequence (DNA): TGTGCCACCAGTGATGCTCCTAGCGGGGGGTCCACAGATACGCAGTATTTT. Protein sequence: CATSDAPSGGSTDTQYF.

The gene calls are TRBV6-5 and TRBJ1-2, with TRBD1 identical over 7 bases. The CDR3 is made up of 15 amino acids. The V gene end was trimmed by 0 bases and the J gene end by 5 bases; junction bases not matched to a gene: 6. Germline V gene data show CDR1 as MNHEY and CDR2 as SVGAGI. The CDR3, as DNA: TGTGCCAGCAGTTACTCTGGGACAGCTTTGTATGGCTACACCTTC. Translation: CASSYSGTALYGYTF.

The chain carries TRBV11-2 and TRBJ1-6, with D perhaps matching TRBD1 (5 bases). CDR1 and CDR2 from the germline V gene are SGHAT and FQNNGV. This CDR3 is built from 17 residues. Trimming removed 3 bases from V and 6 bases from J, with 18 bases in between. CDR3: CASSFKDSLLPNSPLHF. As DNA, the CDR3 is TGTGCCAGCAGCTTCAAAGACAGTCTGTTACCTAATTCACCCCTCCACTTT.

The table lists this clone with a few counts. This chain links TRBV7-9 with TRBJ1-3; D not certain. Trimming shortened V by 5 bases and J by 7 bases, and 24 bases separated the two germline ends. The CDR3 length is 17 residues. Germline V gene lookup returns CDR1 SEHNR and CDR2 FQNEAQ (reference sequence). The CDR3 loop is CASSPQAARVIGNTIYF. CDR3 sequence (DNA): TGTGCCAGCAGCCCACAAGCGGCGCGGGTGATCGGTAACACCATATATTTT. Complete variable domain (other parts from reference TRBV7-9 and TRBJ1-3): DTGVSQNPRHKITKRGQNVTFRCDPISEHNRLYWYRQTLGQGPEFLTYFQNEAQLEKSRLLSDRFSAERPKGSFSTLEIQRTEQGDSAMYLCASSPQAARVIGNTIYFGEGSWLTVV.

This chain links TRBV7-9 with TRBJ1-2; the D gene is possibly TRBD1 (6 bases). The V gene lost 5 bases and the J gene lost 4 bases, with 17 bases spanning the gap. The CDR3 is 15 residues long. Germline CDR1 reads SEHNR; CDR2 reads FQNEAQ (reference sequence). The CDR3 loop reads CASSPYGQPSYGYTF. As DNA, the CDR3 is TGTGCCAGCAGCCCCTACGGACAGCCAAGCTATGGCTACACCTTC.

CDR3 protein: CASSGSGVRETQYF. In DNA form, the CDR3 reads TGTGCCAGCAGCGGTAGCGGGGTTCGAGAGACCCAGTACTTC. V gene TRBV3-1 (or the pseudogene TRBV3-2) combines with J gene TRBJ2-5; 8 bases fit TRBD2. With 5 bases clipped from V and 4 bases from J, the junction kept 6 bases outside the gene matches. Germline CDR1 reads LGHDT; CDR2 reads YNNKEL (reference sequence). This CDR3 spans 14 amino acids.

The chain links TRBV25-1 to TRBJ1-1; D not certain. Looked up from germline, CDR1 is MGHDK and CDR2 is SYGVNS. The germline V and J ends were trimmed by 8 bases and 1 base, with 11 bases remaining between them. The CDR3 is 13 amino acids. CDR3 coding DNA: TGTGCCAGCTTGAATACAGAGAACACTGAAGCTTTCTTT. It encodes CASLNTENTEAFF.

This chain links TRBV4-1 with TRBJ1-4; D gene ambiguous. Germline CDR1 is MGHRA and CDR2 is YSYEKL. The germline V and J ends were trimmed by 0 bases and 8 bases, with 13 bases remaining between them. This CDR3 is built from 15 residues. DNA of the CDR3: TGCGCCAGCAGCCAAGATCTCGCCAAGCGGGAAAAACTGTTTTTT. It translates to CASSQDLAKREKLFF.

The chain carries TRBV5-1 and TRBJ1-1; TRBD1 matches at 8 bases. The CDR3 is made up of 15 amino acids. After removal of 4 bases from V and 5 bases from J, the junction contained 10 bases not matched to a gene. Germline CDR1 is SGHRS and CDR2 is YFSETQ. The CDR3 sequence is CASSIGQGAETEAFF. In nucleotides, the CDR3 is TGCGCCAGCAGCATTGGACAGGGCGCGGAGACTGAAGCTTTCTTT.

V gene TRBV5-1 combines with J gene TRBJ2-2; possible D gene TRBD1, 5 bases. Trimming took off 5 bases at V and 5 bases at J, with 10 bases between the two ends. This CDR3 is 13 amino acids long. Per the germline V gene, CDR1 is SGHRS and CDR2 is YFSETQ. Here the CDR3 reads CASRERGTGELFF. The CDR3 nucleotides are TGCGCCAGCAGGGAAAGGGGAACCGGGGAGCTGTTTTTT.

This clone was seen once. The V call is TRBV10-3, the J call TRBJ1-2; no reliable D call. The V gene lost 5 bases and the J gene lost 4 bases, with 17 bases spanning the gap. Germline loops: CDR1 ENHRY, CDR2 SYGVKD. The CDR3 is 15 residues long. CDR3 sequence reads: CAISIENPSGYGYTF. The CDR3 DNA reads TGTGCCATCAGTATAGAAAACCCTTCGGGCTATGGCTACACCTTC.

There are a few counts of this clone. The gene calls are TRBV3-1 (or the pseudogene TRBV3-2) and TRBJ1-2, with a weak D call TRBD1 (5 bases). Between the trimmed V and J ends, which lost 0 bases and 4 bases, there was a span of 9 bases. The germline CDR1 and CDR2 sequences are LGHDT and YNNKEL (reference sequence). The CDR3 runs to 14 residues. Here the CDR3 reads CASSQESRVYGYTF. DNA of the CDR3: TGTGCCAGCAGCCAAGAGTCCAGGGTCTATGGCTACACCTTC.

The table lists this clone with a count of one. This chain connects TRBV6-5 to TRBJ2-5; 7 bases agree with TRBD2. The CDR3 has 13 residues. Trimming cost V 6 bases and J 5 bases; bases outside gene matches: 6. Looked up from germline, CDR1 is MNHEY and CDR2 is SVGAGI. The CDR3 nucleotides are TGTGCCAGCAGAAGGACTAGGTTGGAGACCCAGTACTTC. The encoded protein is CASRRTRLETQYF.

The J gene is TRBJ2-7, the V gene TRBV5-1, with 8 bases aligning to TRBD1. The J segment lost 6 bases and the V segment lost 0 bases, leaving 2 bases of the junction unmatched. There are 13 residues in the CDR3. CDR1 and CDR2 from the germline V gene are SGHRS and YFSETQ. The CDR3 region is CASSLGTGSEQYF. The CDR3 coding sequence is TGCGCCAGCAGCTTGGGGACAGGGTCCGAGCAGTACTTC.

This chain connects TRBV18 to TRBJ1-4; 7 nucleotides agree with TRBD1. Germline CDR1 is KGHSH and CDR2 is LQKENI. The CDR3 runs 14 residues. V was pared by 2 bases and J by 8 bases, with 5 bases of the junction left unmatched. CDR3 loop: CASSPSRGSEKLFF. CDR3 DNA: TGTGCCAGCTCACCAAGCAGGGGGAGCGAAAAACTGTTTTTT.

This chain connects TRBV7-9 to TRBJ2-7; D possibly corresponds to TRBD1 (6 bases). In germline, CDR1 is SEHNR, CDR2 FQNEAQ (reference sequence). CDR3 length equals 14 residues. Trimming stripped 1 base from V and 0 bases from J, with 7 bases between. The CDR3 nucleotides read TGTGCCAGCAGCTTAGGGGACAACTCCTACGAGCAGTACTTC. Translated, it gives CASSLGDNSYEQYF.

The sample holds one count of this clone. The rearrangement joins TRBV5-4 to TRBJ1-1, with TRBD1 identical over 7 bases. Germline V CDR1 and CDR2: SGHNT, YYREEE (reference sequence). CDR3 size: 13 residues. V shed 4 bases and J 6 bases; nucleotides not matched to a gene: 6. CDR3 in DNA: TGTGCCAGCAGCGACAGGGACTCCTCTGAAGCTTTCTTT. It is translated as CASSDRDSSEAFF.

The V call is TRBV18, the J call TRBJ1-1; tentative D call: TRBD1 (5 bases). Germline CDR1 KGHSH, CDR2 LQKENI. V lost 3 bases to trimming and J lost 7 bases, with 12 bases between them. The CDR3 loop spans 13 amino acids. This chain's CDR3 is CASSPTEGIEAFF. As DNA, the CDR3 is TGTGCCAGCTCACCGACGGAGGGGATTGAAGCTTTCTTT.

The gene calls are TRBV6-5 and TRBJ2-4; the D gene is possibly TRBD1 (5 bases). CDR1 is MNHEY, CDR2 SVGAGI, per germline. V lost 6 bases and J lost 6, with 9 bases in between. The CDR3 contains 12 residues. CDR3 in amino acids: CASRGPGNIQYF. Here the CDR3 DNA reads TGTGCCAGCAGGGGGCCAGGAAACATTCAGTACTTC.

The CDR3 bases are TGTGCCAGCTCACCCGACATCCTCTCTGGAAACACCATATATTTT. Residues: CASSPDILSGNTIYF. J is TRBJ1-3 and V is TRBV18, with unresolved D. CDR3 length: 15 residues. V shed 3 bases and J shed 0 bases, with 9 bases lying between them. Germline V lookup: CDR1 KGHSH, CDR2 LQKENI.